This TCR beta chain was identified during a study of naive CD8 T cells in extremely preterm neonates. Overall study results and limits: Compared with older groups, preterm CDR3s were shorter, with fewer N additions and less trimming.

CDR1 is SGDLS and CDR2 is YYNGEE in the germline V gene. The V end was cut by 0 bases, the J end by 4 bases, with 11 bases between. The CDR3 runs 15 residues. This clone has a single count. Its cognate antigen is unknown. Here immunoSEQ multiplex PCR was the method, and the copy in TCRdb shows in-frame clones only, minus some. Of about 5,500 clones in the sample, around 97% were seen once. Sequenced sample: naive CD8+ T cells from blood. The receptor was isolated from a human donor in good health. The chain joins TRBV9 to TRBJ1-3; D is unclear. Here the CDR3 reads CASSVGGGGGNTIYF. In DNA form, the CDR3 reads TGTGCCAGCAGCGTAGGGGGAGGAGGAGGAAACACCATATATTTT. The complete variable domain, with remaining parts taken from reference TRBV9 and TRBJ1-3, reads DSGVTQTPKHLITATGQRVTLRCSPRSGDLSVYWYQQSLDQGLQFLIQYYNGEERAKGNILERFSAQQFPDLHSELNLSSLELGDSALYFCASSVGGGGGNTIYFGEGSWLTVV.